The 5 T cell receptor beta chains listed next were all sequenced from one sample in a study of cytomegalovirus exposure and HLA in healthy donors. The PCR had 60 Vbeta and 13 Jbeta primers. Assay: immunoSEQ multiplex PCR; the TCRdb copy retains only in-frame clones and omits some. The sample has about 120,000 clones, 75% to 90% seen once. Sequencing was done on a sample of PBMCs. These receptors all stem from a man aged 35-49 years in good health and CMV-seronegative.

This clone was seen a handful of times. V gene TRBV30 combines with J gene TRBJ1-5; 9 bases line up with TRBD1. The CDR3 contains 14 residues. V was clipped by 0 bases and J by 6 bases; unmatched bases: 3. Germline V lookup: CDR1 GTSNPN, CDR2 SVGIG (reference sequence). The CDR3 DNA follows: TGTGCCTGGAGTGTGGGACAGGGCTCTCAGCCCCAGCATTTT. Translated: CAWSVGQGSQPQHF.

The rearrangement uses TRBV7-4 and TRBJ1-5; TRBD1 is a possible D gene (6 bases). The length of the CDR3 is 18 residues. Trimming cost V 2 bases and J 5 bases, with 22 bases left between them. The germline V gene has CDR1 SGHVT and CDR2 SQSDAQ. The CDR3 DNA sequence: TGTGCCAGCAGCTTATGTTTGAGGGGGTGGGGGCAGTATCAGCCCCAGCATTTT. The encoded protein is CASSLCLRGWGQYQPQHF.

The CDR3 coding sequence is TGTGCCAGCTCACCACCGATGCGGTTGAACACTGAAGCTTTCTTT. Translating gives CASSPPMRLNTEAFF. V and J are TRBV18 and TRBJ1-1; D unclear. The CDR3 contains 15 residues. CDR1 and CDR2 (germline): KGHSH, LQKENI. Trimming cost V 0 bases and J 0 bases, with 8 bases left between them.

The chain carries TRBV27 and TRBJ2-5; the match to TRBD2 covers 8 bases. Trimming took 3 bases from V and 2 from J; bases not matched to a gene: 14. The CDR3 is 18 amino acids. Germline V lookup: CDR1 MNHEY, CDR2 SMNVEV (reference sequence). The CDR3 DNA reads TGTGCCAGCAGTTTTTATGCGGGATCGGCGGGGGGTCAAGAGACCCAGTACTTC. Translating it yields CASSFYAGSAGGQETQYF.

The count of this clone is one. This chain connects TRBV21-1 to TRBJ2-7; TRBD1, as called in the table, went unchecked against the DNA. TRBV21-1 corresponds to a pseudogene. This CDR3 region has 17 residues. The CDR3 here is CASSSNLGQVVLYEQYF. Written as DNA, the CDR3 is TGTGCCAGCAGCTCCAACCTGGGACAGGTGGTATTGTACGAGCAGTACTTC.